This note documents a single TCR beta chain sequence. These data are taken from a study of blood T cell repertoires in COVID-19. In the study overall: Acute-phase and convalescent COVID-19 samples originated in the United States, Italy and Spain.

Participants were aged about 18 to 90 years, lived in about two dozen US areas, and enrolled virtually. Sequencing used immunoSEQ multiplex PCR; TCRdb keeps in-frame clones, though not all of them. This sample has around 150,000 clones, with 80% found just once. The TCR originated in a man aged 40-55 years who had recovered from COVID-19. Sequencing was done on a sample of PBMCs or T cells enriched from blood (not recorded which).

CDR3 in amino acids: CASSHVDRAPFYGYTF. In nucleotides, the CDR3 is TGTGCCAGCAGTCACGTTGACAGGGCTCCTTTCTATGGCTACACCTTC. V is TRBV6-6 and J is TRBJ1-2; 7 nucleotides line up with TRBD1. The CDR3 has 16 amino acids. Losses at the gene ends were 5 bases for V and 4 bases for J; bases not matched to a gene: 13. CDR1 and CDR2 from the germline V gene are MNHNY and SVGAGI (reference sequence).